This T cell receptor beta chain was captured by sequencing in a study of blood T cell repertoires in COVID-19. Study at large: There were acute and convalescent COVID-19 samples, and they came from the United States, Italy and Spain.

In the original workflow: Nucleated cell number was recorded as an estimate derived from reference gene primer amplification. Sequenced by immunoSEQ multiplex PCR; TCRdb stores in-frame clones only, minus some. V, J and clone size reflect that table, while D and trimming were determined from the DNA. The sample holds roughly 130,000 clones; about 80% are singletons and the top ten take about 3%. The CDR3 has 13 amino acids. After removal of 7 bases from V and 4 bases from J, the junction contained 4 bases not matched to a gene. This clone was seen a few times. The chain combines TRBV12-3 or TRBV12-4 with TRBJ1-1; 9 bases fit TRBD1. This TCR was recovered from a woman older than 75 with acute or convalescent COVID-19. Specimen: peripheral blood. The CDR3, as DNA: TGTGCCAGCACCGGGGACAGGGTCACTGAAGCTTTCTTT. Amino acid sequence: CASTGDRVTEAFF.